These 14 T cell receptor beta chains were all obtained from the same sample, sequenced in a study of control samples from healthy donors and cancer patients. Assay used: immunoSEQ multiplex PCR; TCRdb lists only in-frame clones, some missing. The sample has 100,000 to 150,000 clones; around 93% are singletons. The specimen was blood. The receptors were sampled from a man aged 18 to 30 in good health.

The chain recombines TRBV19 with TRBJ2-5; 15 nucleotides align to TRBD2. CDR3 length: 17 amino acids. The germline V gene encodes CDR1 LNHDA and CDR2 SQIVND (reference sequence). The junction had 6 bases not matched to a gene; V was cut back by 5 bases and J by 2 bases. The CDR3 DNA sequence: TGTGCCAGTAGTCCCGAGGGGACTAGCGGGGGGCAAGAGACCCAGTACTTC. Protein sequence: CASSPEGTSGGQETQYF.

The V gene is TRBV6-1, the J gene TRBJ1-2; unclear D gene. Deletions cut 2 bases from V and 8 bases from J, with 9 bases between. CDR1 and CDR2 from the germline V gene are MNHNS and SASEGT. This CDR3 region has 12 residues. The CDR3 nucleotides are TGTGCCAGCAGTGAATCCGGGCGCGGCTACACCTTC. This codes for CASSESGRGYTF.

V gene TRBV3-1 (or the pseudogene TRBV3-2) combines with J gene TRBJ2-2, with a tentative D call TRBD2 (5 bases). Trimming removed 1 base from V and 1 base from J, with 10 bases in between. CDR3 length: 16 residues. From germline, CDR1 is LGHDT and CDR2 YNNKEL (reference sequence). The CDR3 here is CASSQGGMGNTGELFF. In DNA form, the CDR3 reads TGTGCCAGCAGCCAAGGAGGGATGGGGAACACCGGGGAGCTGTTTTTT.

The rearrangement uses TRBV6-5 and TRBJ2-5; 12 nucleotides line up with TRBD2. Germline CDR1 is MNHEY and CDR2 is SVGAGI. The CDR3 consists of 15 residues. The V gene end was trimmed by 5 bases and the J gene end by 5 bases; junction bases not matched to a gene: 6. The CDR3 nucleotides are TGTGCCAGCAGTCCTAGCGGGGGGGCCGGGGAGACCCAGTACTTC. This translates into CASSPSGGAGETQYF.

This clone was observed once. Other DNA variants within this sample encode the same CDR3. The chain joins TRBV5-1 to TRBJ2-1; D is undetermined. V was shortened by 0 bases and J by 3 bases, with 4 bases between the two germline ends. Germline V gene sequence: CDR1 SGHRS, CDR2 YFSETQ. The CDR3 covers 13 residues. CDR3: CASSLGGYNEQFF. CDR3 in DNA: TGCGCCAGCAGCTTGGGTGGCTACAATGAGCAGTTCTTC.

Details on this clone: This same CDR3 is encoded by further DNA sequences in the sample. The chain is built from TRBV5-1 and TRBJ2-7; TRBD1 aligns across 8 bases. V trimming: 0 bases; J trimming: 1 base; junction bases outside the gene matches: 0. Germline CDR1 SGHRS, CDR2 YFSETQ. The CDR3 sequence is 14 residues long. CDR3 residues: CASSLGQGSYEQYF. CDR3 coding DNA: TGCGCCAGCAGCTTGGGACAGGGGTCCTACGAGCAGTACTTC.

The sample holds one count of this clone. This sequence joins TRBV6-5 and TRBJ2-7; 9 bases fit TRBD1. Germline V lookup: CDR1 MNHEY, CDR2 SVGAGI. Unmatched junction bases numbered 1, after V lost 1 base and J lost 3 bases. The CDR3 sequence is 14 residues long. CDR3 region: CASSYLGQGYEQYF. The CDR3 coding sequence is TGTGCCAGCAGTTACTTGGGACAGGGCTACGAGCAGTACTTC.

The table lists this clone with a count of one. The chain carries TRBV9 and TRBJ2-7; TRBD1 is a possible D gene (5 bases). The CDR3 is made up of 15 amino acids. V dropped 0 bases and J dropped 2 bases, with 12 bases sitting between them. CDR1 is SGDLS and CDR2 is YYNGEE in the germline V gene. DNA for the CDR3: TGTGCCAGCAGCGTAGGGAAAGGGGCCACCTACGAGCAGTACTTC. Encoded protein: CASSVGKGATYEQYF.

This chain connects TRBV20-1 to TRBJ1-2, with 9 positions matching TRBD1. The V gene end was trimmed by 5 bases and the J gene end by 11 bases; junction bases not matched to a gene: 6. Germline values: CDR1 DFQATT, CDR2 SNEGSKA (reference sequence). The CDR3 has 11 amino acids. As DNA, the CDR3 is TGCAGTGCTTACACAGGGGGCGGTTACACCTTC. Its protein is CSAYTGGGYTF.

The chain couples TRBV7-9 to TRBJ2-1; 10 bases align to TRBD1. CDR1 is SEHNR and CDR2 is FQNEAQ in the germline V gene (reference sequence). The CDR3 is 16 residues long. V was pared by 4 bases and J by 6 bases, with 9 bases of the junction left unmatched. CDR3 loop: CASSYSGTGAVNEQFF. CDR3 sequence (DNA): TGTGCCAGCAGCTACTCCGGGACAGGGGCGGTCAATGAGCAGTTCTTC.

The rearrangement links TRBV3-1 (or the pseudogene TRBV3-2) to TRBJ2-6, with D possibly TRBD2 on 5 matching bases. The germline V gene encodes CDR1 LGHDT and CDR2 YNNKEL (reference sequence). CDR3 length: 18 residues. V was cut by 1 base and J by 0 bases, with 13 bases left in between. CDR3 sequence reads: CASSQVTRLRSGANVLTF. CDR3 sequence (DNA): TGTGCCAGCAGCCAAGTCACTAGGCTCCGCTCTGGGGCCAACGTCCTGACTTTC.

The chain recombines TRBV29-1 with TRBJ1-1; 8 bases are a match to TRBD1. Germline V gene lookup returns CDR1 SQVTM and CDR2 ANQGSEA. This CDR3 has 13 amino acids. With 4 bases clipped from V and 5 bases from J, the junction kept 6 bases outside the gene matches. The CDR3 sequence: CSVAQGARTEAFF. Here the CDR3 DNA reads TGCAGCGTTGCCCAGGGGGCGAGGACTGAAGCTTTCTTT.

CDR3 in amino acids: CASSQDYGQGSYGYTF. The DNA of the CDR3 is TGTGCCAGCAGCCAAGATTACGGCCAGGGGAGCTATGGCTACACCTTC. The rearrangement joins TRBV4-2 to TRBJ1-2, with a possible D match to TRBD1 (6 bases). Trimming removed 0 bases from V and 4 bases from J, with 15 bases in between. Per germline, CDR1 LGHNA and CDR2 YNFKEQ. The CDR3 totals 16 residues.

CDR3 DNA sequence: TGTGCCAGCAGCCCCCGGACCGAAATGAGGGAGACTGAAGCTTTCTTT. It codes for CASSPRTEMRETEAFF. The gene calls are TRBV6-6 and TRBJ1-1, with D unclear. This CDR3 is 16 amino acids long. V gave up 6 bases and J gave up 5 bases, with 22 bases separating them. Germline assignment: CDR1 MNHNY and CDR2 SVGAGI (reference sequence).